The T cell receptor beta chain described here comes from a study of T cell repertoires in cytomegalovirus infection. Across the whole study: CMV epitopes that were recently identified and HLA-C-restricted were used alongside well-studied HLA-B-restricted ones. Signatures in public TCR beta sequences pointed to both CMV infection and matching HLA type. Study-level results: Individuals carrying CMV plus the relevant HLA were identified by cumulative frequency of public TCR beta families.

TCRdb itself ran the reads through MiXCR, one entry per CDR3 protein. The table shows 650,000 to 850,000 distinct CDR3 sequences, with 25% to 30% occurring only once. Trimming at V came to 5 bases and at J to 2 bases, leaving 8 bases not matched to a gene. The CDR3 loop spans 16 amino acids. A word on this clonotype: The antigen remains undetermined.

The sequencing used cultured CD8+ T cells from PBMCs, collected from culture after CMV antigen stimulation. The chain employs TRBV12-3 or TRBV12-4 and TRBJ2-2, with 7 positions matching TRBD1. The receptor comes from a human donor in good health (CMV status not recorded). Some clones in this sample may be carry-over from other donors' samples. The CDR3: CASSSDRAFNTGELFF. As DNA, the CDR3 is TGTGCCAGCAGTAGCGACAGGGCCTTCAACACCGGGGAGCTGTTTTTT.